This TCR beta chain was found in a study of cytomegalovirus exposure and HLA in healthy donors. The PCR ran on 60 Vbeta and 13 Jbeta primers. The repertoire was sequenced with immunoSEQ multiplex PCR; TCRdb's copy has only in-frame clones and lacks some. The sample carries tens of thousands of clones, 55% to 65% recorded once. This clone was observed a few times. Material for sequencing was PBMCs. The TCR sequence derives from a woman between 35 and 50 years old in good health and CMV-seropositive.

CDR3 sequence: CASSKGRGRGTGELFF. CDR3 sequence (DNA): TGTGCCAGCAGCAAAGGGAGGGGTCGAGGCACCGGGGAGCTGTTTTTT. J is TRBJ2-2 and V is TRBV21-1; the DNA was not compared with TRBD2, the D call given in the table. TRBV21-1 is given as a pseudogene. The CDR3 extends over 16 amino acids.